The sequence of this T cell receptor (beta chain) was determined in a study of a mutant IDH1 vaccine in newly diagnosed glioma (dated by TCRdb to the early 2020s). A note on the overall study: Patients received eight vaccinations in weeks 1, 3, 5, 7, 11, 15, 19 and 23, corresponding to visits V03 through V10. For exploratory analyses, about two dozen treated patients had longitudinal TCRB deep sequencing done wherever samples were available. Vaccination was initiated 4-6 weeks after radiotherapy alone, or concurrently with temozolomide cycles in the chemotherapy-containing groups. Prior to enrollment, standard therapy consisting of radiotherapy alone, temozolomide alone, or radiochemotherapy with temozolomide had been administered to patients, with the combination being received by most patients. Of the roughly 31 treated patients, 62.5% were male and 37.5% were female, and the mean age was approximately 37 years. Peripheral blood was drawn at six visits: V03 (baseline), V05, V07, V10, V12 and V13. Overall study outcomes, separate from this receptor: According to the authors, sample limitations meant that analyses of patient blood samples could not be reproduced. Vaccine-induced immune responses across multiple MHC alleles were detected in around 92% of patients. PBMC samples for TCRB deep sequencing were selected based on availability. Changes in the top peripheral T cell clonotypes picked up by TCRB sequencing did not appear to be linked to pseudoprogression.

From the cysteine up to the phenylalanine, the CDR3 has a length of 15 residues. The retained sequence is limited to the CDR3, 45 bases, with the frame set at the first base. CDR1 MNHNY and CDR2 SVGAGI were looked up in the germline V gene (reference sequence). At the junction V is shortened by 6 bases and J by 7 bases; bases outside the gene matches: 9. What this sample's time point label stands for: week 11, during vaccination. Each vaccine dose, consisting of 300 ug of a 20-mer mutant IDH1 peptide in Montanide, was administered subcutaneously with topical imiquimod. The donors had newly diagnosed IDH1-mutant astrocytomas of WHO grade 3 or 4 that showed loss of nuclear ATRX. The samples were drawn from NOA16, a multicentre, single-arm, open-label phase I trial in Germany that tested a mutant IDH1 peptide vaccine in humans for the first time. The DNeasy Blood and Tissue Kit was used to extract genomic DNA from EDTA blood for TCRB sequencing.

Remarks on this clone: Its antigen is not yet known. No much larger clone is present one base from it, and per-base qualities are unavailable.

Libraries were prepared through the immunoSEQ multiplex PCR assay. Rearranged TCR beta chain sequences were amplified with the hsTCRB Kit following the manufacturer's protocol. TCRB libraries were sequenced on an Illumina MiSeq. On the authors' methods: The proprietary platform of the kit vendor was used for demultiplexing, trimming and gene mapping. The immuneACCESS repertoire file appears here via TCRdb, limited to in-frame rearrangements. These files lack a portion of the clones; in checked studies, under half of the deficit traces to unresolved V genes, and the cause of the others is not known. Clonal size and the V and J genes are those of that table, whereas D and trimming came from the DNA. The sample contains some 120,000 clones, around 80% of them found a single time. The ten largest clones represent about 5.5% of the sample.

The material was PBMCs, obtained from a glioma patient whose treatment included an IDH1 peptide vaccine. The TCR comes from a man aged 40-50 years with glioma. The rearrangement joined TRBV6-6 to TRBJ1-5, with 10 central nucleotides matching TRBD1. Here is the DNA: TGTGCCAGCAGAGACGGGACAGGGGACCGGCAGCCCCAGCATTTT. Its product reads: CASRDGTGDRQPQHF.